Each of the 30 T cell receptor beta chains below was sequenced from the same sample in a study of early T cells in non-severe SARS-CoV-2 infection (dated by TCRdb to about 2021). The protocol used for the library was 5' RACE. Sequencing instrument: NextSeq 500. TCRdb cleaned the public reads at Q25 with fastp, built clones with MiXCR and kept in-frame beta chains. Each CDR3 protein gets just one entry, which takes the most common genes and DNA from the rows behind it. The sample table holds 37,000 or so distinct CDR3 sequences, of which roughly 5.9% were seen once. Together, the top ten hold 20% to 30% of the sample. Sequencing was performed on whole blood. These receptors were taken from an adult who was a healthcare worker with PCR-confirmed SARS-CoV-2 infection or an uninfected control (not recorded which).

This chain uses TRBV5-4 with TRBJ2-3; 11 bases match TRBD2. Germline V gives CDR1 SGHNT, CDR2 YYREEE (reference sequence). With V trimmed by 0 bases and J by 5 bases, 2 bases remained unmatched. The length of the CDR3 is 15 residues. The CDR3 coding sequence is TGTGCCAGCAGCTTGGATAGCGGGGGGGGAGATACGCAGTATTTT. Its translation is CASSLDSGGGDTQYF.

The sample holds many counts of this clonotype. The CDR3 here is CASSFSPLAPYEQYF. In DNA form, the CDR3 reads TGTGCCAGCAGTTTTTCCCCTCTCGCCCCTTACGAGCAGTACTTC. This chain links TRBV12-3 or TRBV12-4 with TRBJ2-7; unclear D gene. The length of the CDR3 is 15 residues. The V gene lost 3 bases and the J gene lost 4 bases, with 16 bases spanning the gap.

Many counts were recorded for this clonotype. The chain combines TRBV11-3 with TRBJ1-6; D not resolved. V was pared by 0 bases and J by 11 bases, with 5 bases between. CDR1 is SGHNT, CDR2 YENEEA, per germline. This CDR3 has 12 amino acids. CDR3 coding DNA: TGTGCCAGCAGCTTAGATCGCCCACCCCTCCACTTT. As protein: CASSLDRPPLHF.

CDR3 DNA sequence: TGTGCCAGCAGTTACGCGGGCCTAGAAGTATCTGAGACCCAGTACTTC. Translating it yields CASSYAGLEVSETQYF. The chain joins TRBV6-2 or TRBV6-3 to TRBJ2-5; tentative D call: TRBD2 (5 bases). The V gene lost 2 bases and the J gene lost 5 bases, with 18 bases spanning the gap. CDR3 size: 16 residues. Germline V lookup: CDR1 MNHEY, CDR2 SVGEGT.

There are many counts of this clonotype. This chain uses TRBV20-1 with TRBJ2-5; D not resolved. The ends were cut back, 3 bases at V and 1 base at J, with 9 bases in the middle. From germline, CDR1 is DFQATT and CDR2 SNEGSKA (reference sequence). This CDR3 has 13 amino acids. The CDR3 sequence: CSARQESQETQYF. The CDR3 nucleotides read TGCAGTGCTAGGCAGGAGTCCCAAGAGACCCAGTACTTC.

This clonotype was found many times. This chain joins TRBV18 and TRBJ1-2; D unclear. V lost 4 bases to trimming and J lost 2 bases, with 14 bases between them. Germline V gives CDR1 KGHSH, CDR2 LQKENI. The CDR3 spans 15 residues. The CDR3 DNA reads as TGTGCCAGCTCACTTGATCTGGCAGCGAACTATGGCTACACCTTC. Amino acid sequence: CASSLDLAANYGYTF.

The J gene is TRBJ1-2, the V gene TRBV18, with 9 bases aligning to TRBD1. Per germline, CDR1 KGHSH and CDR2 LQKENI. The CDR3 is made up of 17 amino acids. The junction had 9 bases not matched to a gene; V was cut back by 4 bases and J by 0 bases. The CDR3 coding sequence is TGTGCCAGCTCACAAGGGACAGGGCACTCTACTAACTATGGCTACACCTTC. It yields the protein CASSQGTGHSTNYGYTF.

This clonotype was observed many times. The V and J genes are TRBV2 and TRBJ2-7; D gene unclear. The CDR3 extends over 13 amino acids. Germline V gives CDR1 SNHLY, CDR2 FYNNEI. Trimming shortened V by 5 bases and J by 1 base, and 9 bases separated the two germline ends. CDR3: CASSFTGSYEQYF. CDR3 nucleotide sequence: TGTGCCAGCAGTTTTACTGGGTCCTACGAGCAGTACTTC.

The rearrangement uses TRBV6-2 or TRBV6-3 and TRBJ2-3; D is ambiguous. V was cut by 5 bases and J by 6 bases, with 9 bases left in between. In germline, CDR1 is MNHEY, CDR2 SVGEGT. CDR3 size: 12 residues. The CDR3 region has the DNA TGTGCCAGCAGTCCTACGGAGGATACGCAGTATTTT. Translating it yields CASSPTEDTQYF.

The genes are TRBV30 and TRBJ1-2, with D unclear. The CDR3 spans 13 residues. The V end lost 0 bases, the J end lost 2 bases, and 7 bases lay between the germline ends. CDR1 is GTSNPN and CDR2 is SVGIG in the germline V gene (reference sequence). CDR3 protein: CAWSVAQNYGYTF. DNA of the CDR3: TGTGCCTGGAGTGTAGCCCAGAACTATGGCTACACCTTC.

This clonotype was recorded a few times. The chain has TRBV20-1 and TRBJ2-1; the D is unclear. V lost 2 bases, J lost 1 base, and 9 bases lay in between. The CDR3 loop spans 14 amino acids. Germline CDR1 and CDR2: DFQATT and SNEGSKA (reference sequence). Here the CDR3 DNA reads TGCAGTGCTAGAACATATCGATCCTACAATGAGCAGTTCTTC. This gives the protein CSARTYRSYNEQFF.

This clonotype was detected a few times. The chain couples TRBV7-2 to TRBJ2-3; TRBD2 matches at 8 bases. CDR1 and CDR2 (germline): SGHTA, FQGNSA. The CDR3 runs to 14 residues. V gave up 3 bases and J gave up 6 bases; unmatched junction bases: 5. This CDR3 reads CASSLGLVGDTQYF. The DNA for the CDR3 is TGTGCCAGCAGCTTGGGACTAGTCGGCGATACGCAGTATTTT. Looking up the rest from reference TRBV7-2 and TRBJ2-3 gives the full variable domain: GAGVSQSPSNKVTEKGKDVELRCDPISGHTALYWYRQSLGQGLEFLIYFQGNSAPDKSGLPSDRFSAERTGGSVSTLTIQRTQQEDSAVYLCASSLGLVGDTQYFGPGTRLTVL.

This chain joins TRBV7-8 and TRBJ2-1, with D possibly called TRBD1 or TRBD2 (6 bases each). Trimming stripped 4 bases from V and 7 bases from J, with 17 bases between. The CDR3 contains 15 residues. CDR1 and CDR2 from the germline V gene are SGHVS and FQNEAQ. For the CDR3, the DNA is TGTGCCAGCAGCTCTAGCAGGGGAGGATTTAATGAGCAGTTCTTC. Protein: CASSSSRGGFNEQFF.

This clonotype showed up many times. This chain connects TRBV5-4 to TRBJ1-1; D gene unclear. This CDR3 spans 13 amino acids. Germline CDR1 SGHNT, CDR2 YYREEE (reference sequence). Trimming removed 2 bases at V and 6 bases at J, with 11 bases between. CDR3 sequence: CASSFGLYAEAFF. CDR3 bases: TGTGCCAGCAGCTTTGGGCTTTACGCTGAAGCTTTCTTT.

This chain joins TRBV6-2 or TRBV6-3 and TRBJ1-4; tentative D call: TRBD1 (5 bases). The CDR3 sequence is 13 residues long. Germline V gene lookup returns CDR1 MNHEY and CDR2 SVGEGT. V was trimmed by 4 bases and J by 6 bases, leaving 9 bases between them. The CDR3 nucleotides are TGTGCCAGCAGTTGGGGCTTGGATGAAAAACTGTTTTTT. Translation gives CASSWGLDEKLFF.

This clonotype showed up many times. The CDR3 reads CASRLGQGNQPQHF. CDR3 sequence (DNA): TGTGCCAGCAGATTGGGACAGGGTAATCAGCCCCAGCATTTT. The chain couples TRBV12-3 or TRBV12-4 to TRBJ1-5; the match to TRBD1 covers 9 bases. The CDR3 is 14 residues long. V shed 6 bases and J 4 bases; nucleotides not matched to a gene: 4.

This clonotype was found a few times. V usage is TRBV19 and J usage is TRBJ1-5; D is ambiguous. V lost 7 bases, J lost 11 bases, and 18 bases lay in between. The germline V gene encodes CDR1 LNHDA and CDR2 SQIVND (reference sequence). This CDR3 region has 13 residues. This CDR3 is CASMSGSSLAQHF. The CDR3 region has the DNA TGTGCCAGTATGAGCGGCAGTTCTTTGGCCCAGCATTTT.

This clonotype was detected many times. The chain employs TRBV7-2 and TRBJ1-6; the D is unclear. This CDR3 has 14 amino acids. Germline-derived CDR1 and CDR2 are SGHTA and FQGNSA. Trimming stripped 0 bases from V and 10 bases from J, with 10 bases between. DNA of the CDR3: TGTGCCAGCAGCTTAGCGCAGGTAGAATCACCCCTCCACTTT. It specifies CASSLAQVESPLHF.

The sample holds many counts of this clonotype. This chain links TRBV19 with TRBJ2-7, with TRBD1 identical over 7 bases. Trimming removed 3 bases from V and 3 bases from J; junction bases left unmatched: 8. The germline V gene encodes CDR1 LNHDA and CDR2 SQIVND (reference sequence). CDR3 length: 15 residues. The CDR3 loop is CASSIRPTGFYEQYF. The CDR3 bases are TGTGCCAGTAGTATTCGCCCGACAGGGTTCTACGAGCAGTACTTC.

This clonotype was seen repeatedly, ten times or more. CDR3 region: CASSSQGRQSYEQYF. In DNA form, the CDR3 reads TGTGCCAGCAGCTCTCAGGGCAGGCAATCCTACGAGCAGTACTTC. This chain connects TRBV11-2 to TRBJ2-7, with D possibly matching TRBD1 (5 bases). The germline CDR1 and CDR2 sequences are SGHAT and FQNNGV. CDR3 length: 15 amino acids. Deletions cut 4 bases from V and 1 base from J, with 14 bases between.

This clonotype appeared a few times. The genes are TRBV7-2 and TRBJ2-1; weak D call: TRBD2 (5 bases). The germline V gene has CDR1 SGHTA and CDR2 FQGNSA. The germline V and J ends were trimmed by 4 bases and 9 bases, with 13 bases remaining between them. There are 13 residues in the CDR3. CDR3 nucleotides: TGTGCCAGCAGCTCGAACCTAGCCGGTGAGCAGTTCTTC. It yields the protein CASSSNLAGEQFF.

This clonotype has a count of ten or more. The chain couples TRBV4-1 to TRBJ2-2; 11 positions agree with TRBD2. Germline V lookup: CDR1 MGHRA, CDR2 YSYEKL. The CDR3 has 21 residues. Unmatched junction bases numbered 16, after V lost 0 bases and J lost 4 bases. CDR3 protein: CASSQDLLAGVRTRFTGELFF. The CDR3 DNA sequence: TGCGCCAGCAGCCAAGATTTACTAGCGGGAGTTCGAACCCGATTCACCGGGGAGCTGTTTTTT.

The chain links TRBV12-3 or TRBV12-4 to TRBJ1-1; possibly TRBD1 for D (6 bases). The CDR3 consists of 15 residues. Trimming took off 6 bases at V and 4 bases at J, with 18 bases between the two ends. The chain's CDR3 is CASRPTGARATEAFF. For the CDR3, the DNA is TGTGCCAGCAGGCCAACGGGGGCTCGGGCCACTGAAGCTTTCTTT.

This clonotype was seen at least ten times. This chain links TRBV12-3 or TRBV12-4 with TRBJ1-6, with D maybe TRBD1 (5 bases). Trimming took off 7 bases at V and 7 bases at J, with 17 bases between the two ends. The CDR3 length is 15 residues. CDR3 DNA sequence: TGTGCCAGCACACTCCGGGACCAAAGGAATTCACCCCTCCACTTT. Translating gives CASTLRDQRNSPLHF.

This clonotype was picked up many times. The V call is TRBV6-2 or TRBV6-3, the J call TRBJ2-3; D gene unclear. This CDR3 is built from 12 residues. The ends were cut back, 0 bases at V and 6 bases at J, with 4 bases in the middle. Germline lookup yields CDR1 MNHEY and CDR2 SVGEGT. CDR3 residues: CASSYSKDTQYF. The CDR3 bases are TGTGCCAGCAGTTACTCGAAGGATACGCAGTATTTT.

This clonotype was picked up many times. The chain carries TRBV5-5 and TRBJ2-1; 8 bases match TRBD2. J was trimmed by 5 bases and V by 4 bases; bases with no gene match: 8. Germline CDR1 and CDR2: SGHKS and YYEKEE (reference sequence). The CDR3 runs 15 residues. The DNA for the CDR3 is TGTGCCAGCAGCCTAACGCCGGGGGGGAACAATGAGCAGTTCTTC. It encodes CASSLTPGGNNEQFF. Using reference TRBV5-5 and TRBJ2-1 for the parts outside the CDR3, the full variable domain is DAGVTQSPTHLIKTRGQQVTLRCSPISGHKSVSWYQQVLGQGPQFIFQYYEKEERGRGNFPDRFSARQFPNYSSELNVNALLLGDSALYLCASSLTPGGNNEQFFGPGTRLTVL.

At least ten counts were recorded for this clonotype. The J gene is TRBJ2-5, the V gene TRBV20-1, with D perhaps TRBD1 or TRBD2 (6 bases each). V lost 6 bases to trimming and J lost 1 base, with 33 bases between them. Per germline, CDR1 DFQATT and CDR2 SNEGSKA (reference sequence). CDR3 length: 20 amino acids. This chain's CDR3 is CSAKSEGGGGSAVPQETQYF. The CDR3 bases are TGCAGTGCCAAATCCGAGGGGGGCGGTGGGTCGGCGGTTCCCCAAGAGACCCAGTACTTC.

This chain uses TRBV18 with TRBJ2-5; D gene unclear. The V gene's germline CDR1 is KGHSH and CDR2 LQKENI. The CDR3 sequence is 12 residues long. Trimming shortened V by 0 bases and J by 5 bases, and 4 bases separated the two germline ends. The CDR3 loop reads CASSPPEETQYF. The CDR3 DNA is TGTGCCAGCTCACCACCGGAGGAGACCCAGTACTTC.

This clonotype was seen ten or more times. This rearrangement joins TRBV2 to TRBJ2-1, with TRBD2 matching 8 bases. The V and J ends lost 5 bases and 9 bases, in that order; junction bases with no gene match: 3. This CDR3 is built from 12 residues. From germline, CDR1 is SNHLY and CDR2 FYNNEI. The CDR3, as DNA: TGTGCCAGCAGTAGCACTAGCGGTGAGCAGTTCTTC. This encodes CASSSTSGEQFF.

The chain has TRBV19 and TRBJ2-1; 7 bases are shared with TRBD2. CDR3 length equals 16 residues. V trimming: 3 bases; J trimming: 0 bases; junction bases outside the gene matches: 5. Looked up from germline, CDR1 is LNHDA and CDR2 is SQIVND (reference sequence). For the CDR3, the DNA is TGTGCCAGTAGTATGAAGCGGGGAGCCTCCTACAATGAGCAGTTCTTC. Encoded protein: CASSMKRGASYNEQFF.